What follows describes a single T cell receptor (beta chain). The sample belongs to a study of PD-L1 blockade in urothelial cancer. Study details: About 90% of the 29 patients were males with bladder-origin urothelial cancer.

Sequencing was performed with immunoSEQ multiplex PCR; in TCRdb, only in-frame clones are kept and a portion is missing. The sample carries 13,000 to 15,000 clones, approximately 87% recorded once. The germline V gene encodes CDR1 MDHEN and CDR2 SYDVKM. The CDR3 runs 16 residues. J gave up 7 bases and V 6 bases, and 10 bases lay outside the gene matches. The chain joins TRBV28 to TRBJ2-1; 12 bases match TRBD1. The material sequenced was PBMCs, taken around atezolizumab (anti-PD-L1) treatment. The clonotype was recovered from a man between 65 and 85 years old with urothelial cancer. The CDR3 DNA reads as TGTGCCAGCAGCTTACCCGGGACAGGGGGCCGGAATGAGCAGTTCTTC. This encodes CASSLPGTGGRNEQFF.